This T cell receptor (beta chain) was identified during a study of T-cell memory formation after mild COVID-19. The 5'RACE method, run with constant-segment primers, produced TCR alpha and TCR beta cDNA libraries (carrying sample barcodes and UMIs). TCRdb called the 5' RACE reads again in MiXCR, with one record for every CDR3 protein. The sample contains roughly 550,000 distinct CDR3 sequences, roughly 21% of which appear only once. In its sample, this clonotype was seen a few times. Germline V gene lookup returns CDR1 SQVTM and CDR2 ANQGSEA. The CDR3 spans 14 residues. J was trimmed by 2 bases and V by 5 bases; bases with no gene match: 6.

This sequence joins TRBV29-1 and TRBJ2-1, with 7 bases fitting TRBD2. The clonotype was recovered from an adult woman who had mild COVID-19 (a few samples of this study predate the infection). Cell type and time point are not known. Sequencing was done on a sample of PBMCs or a T cell subset sorted from them (not recorded which). Here the CDR3 DNA reads TGCAGCGTTTCCCTCAGCGGGGCCTACAATGAGCAGTTCTTC. Its translation: CSVSLSGAYNEQFF.